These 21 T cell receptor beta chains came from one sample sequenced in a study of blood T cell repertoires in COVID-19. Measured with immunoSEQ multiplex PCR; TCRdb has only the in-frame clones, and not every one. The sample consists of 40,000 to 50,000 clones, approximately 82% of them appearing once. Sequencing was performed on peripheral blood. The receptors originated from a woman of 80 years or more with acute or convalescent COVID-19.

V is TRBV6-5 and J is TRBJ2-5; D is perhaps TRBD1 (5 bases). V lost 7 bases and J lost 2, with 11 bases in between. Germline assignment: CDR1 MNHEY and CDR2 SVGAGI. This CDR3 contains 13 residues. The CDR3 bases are TGTGCCAGCACAGGGAACTGGCAAGAGACCCAGTACTTC. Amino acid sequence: CASTGNWQETQYF.

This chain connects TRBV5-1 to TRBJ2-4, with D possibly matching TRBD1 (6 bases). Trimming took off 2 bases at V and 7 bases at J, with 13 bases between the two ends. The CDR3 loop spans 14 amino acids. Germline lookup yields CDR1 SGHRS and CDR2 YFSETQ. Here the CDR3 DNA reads TGCGCCAGCAGCTTTGCAGGGGATAGCAACATTCAGTACTTC. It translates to CASSFAGDSNIQYF.

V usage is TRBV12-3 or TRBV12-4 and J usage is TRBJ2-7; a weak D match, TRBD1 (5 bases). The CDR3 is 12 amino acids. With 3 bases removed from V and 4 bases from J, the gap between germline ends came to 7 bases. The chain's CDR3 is CASSFGAYEQYF. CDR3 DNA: TGTGCCAGCAGTTTTGGGGCGTACGAGCAGTACTTC.

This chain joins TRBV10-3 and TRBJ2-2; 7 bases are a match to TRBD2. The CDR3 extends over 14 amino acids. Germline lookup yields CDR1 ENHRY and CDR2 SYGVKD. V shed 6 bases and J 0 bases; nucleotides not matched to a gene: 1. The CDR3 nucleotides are TGTGCCATCAGAAGCGGGGCGAACACCGGGGAGCTGTTTTTT. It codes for CAIRSGANTGELFF.

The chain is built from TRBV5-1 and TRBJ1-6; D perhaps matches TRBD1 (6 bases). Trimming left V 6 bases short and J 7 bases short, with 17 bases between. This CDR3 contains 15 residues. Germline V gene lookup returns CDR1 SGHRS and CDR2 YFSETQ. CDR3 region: CASTLGGARNSPLHF. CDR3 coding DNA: TGCGCCAGCACCCTTGGGGGGGCTAGGAATTCACCCCTCCACTTT.

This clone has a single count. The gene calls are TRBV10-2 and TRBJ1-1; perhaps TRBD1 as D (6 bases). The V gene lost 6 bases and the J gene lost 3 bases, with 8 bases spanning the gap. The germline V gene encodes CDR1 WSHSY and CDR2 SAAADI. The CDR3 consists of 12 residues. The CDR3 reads CASRQGDTEAFF. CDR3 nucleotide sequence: TGCGCCAGCAGACAGGGAGACACTGAAGCTTTCTTT.

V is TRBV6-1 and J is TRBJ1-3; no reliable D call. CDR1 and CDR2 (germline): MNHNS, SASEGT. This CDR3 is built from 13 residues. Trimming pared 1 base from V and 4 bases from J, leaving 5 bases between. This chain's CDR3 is CASSEGSGNTIYF. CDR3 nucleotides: TGTGCCAGCAGTGAAGGGAGCGGAAACACCATATATTTT.

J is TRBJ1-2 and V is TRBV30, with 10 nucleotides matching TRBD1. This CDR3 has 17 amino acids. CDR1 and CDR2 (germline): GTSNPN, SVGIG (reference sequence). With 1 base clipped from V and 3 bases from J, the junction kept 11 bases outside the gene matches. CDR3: CAWSETLGTGAHYGYTF. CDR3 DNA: TGTGCCTGGAGTGAAACCCTCGGGACAGGGGCTCACTATGGCTACACCTTC.

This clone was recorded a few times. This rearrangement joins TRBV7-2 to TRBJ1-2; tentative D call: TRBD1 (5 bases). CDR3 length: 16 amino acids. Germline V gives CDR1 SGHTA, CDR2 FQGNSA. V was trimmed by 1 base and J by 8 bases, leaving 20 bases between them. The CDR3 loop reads CASSLEPQQVRQGYTF. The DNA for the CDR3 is TGTGCCAGCAGCTTAGAGCCCCAACAGGTCCGACAAGGCTACACCTTC.

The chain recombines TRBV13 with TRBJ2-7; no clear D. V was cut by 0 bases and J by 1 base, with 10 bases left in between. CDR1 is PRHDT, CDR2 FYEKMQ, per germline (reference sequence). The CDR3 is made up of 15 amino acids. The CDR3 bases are TGTGCCAGCAGCTTAGGCGCGGCAGCGTCCTACGAGCAGTACTTC. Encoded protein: CASSLGAAASYEQYF.

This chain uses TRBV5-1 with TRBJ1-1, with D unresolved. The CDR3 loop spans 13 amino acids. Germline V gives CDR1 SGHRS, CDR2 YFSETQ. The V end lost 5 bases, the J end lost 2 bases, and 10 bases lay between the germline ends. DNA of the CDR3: TGCGCCAGCAGTCCGCAGGTTAACACTGAAGCTTTCTTT. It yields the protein CASSPQVNTEAFF.

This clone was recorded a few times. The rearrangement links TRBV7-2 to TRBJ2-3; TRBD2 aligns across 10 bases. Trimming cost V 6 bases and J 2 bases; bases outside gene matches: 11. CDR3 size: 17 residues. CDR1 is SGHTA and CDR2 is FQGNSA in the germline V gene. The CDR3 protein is CASRPGLAGAYTDTQYF. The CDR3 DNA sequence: TGTGCCAGCAGACCGGGGCTAGCGGGGGCCTACACAGATACGCAGTATTTT.

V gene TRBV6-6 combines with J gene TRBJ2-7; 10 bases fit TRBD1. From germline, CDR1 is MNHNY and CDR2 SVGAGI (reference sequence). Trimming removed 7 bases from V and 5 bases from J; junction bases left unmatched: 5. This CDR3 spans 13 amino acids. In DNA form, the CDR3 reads TGTGCCAGCACGGGACAGGGGACCCACGAGCAGTACTTC. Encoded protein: CASTGQGTHEQYF.

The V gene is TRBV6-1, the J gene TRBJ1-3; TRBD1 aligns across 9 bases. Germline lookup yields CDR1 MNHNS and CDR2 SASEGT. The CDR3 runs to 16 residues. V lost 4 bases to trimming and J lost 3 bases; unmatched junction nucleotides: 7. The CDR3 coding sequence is TGTGCCAGCAGTGCCCGGACAGGGGTGGGTGGAAACACCATATATTTT. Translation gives CASSARTGVGGNTIYF.

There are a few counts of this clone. As DNA, the CDR3 is TGTGCCAGCAGCTTTGGACAGTCCTACGAGCAGTACTTC. Its translation is CASSFGQSYEQYF. This rearrangement joins TRBV5-6 to TRBJ2-7; tentatively, D is TRBD1 (6 bases). The germline V gene encodes CDR1 SGHDT and CDR2 YYEEEE. Trimming cost V 2 bases and J 1 base, with 7 bases left between them. The CDR3 length is 13 residues.

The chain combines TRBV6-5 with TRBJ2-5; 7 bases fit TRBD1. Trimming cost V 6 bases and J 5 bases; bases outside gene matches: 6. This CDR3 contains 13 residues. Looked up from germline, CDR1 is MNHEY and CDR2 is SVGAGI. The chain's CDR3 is CASSQQGTETQYF. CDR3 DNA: TGTGCCAGCAGCCAACAGGGGACGGAGACCCAGTACTTC.

The CDR3 protein is CASSLGQGASGGYTF. The CDR3 nucleotides read TGCGCCAGCAGCTTGGGACAGGGGGCGTCGGGTGGCTACACCTTC. The V gene is TRBV5-1, the J gene TRBJ1-2, with TRBD1 matching over 10 bases. The CDR3 totals 15 residues. Germline assignment: CDR1 SGHRS and CDR2 YFSETQ. J gave up 7 bases and V 0 bases, and 6 bases lay outside the gene matches.

For the CDR3, the DNA is TGTGCCAGCAGCTTATACAGGACAGGGAACCCGGGGAGCAATCAGCCCCAGCATTTT. It is translated as CASSLYRTGNPGSNQPQHF. This rearrangement joins TRBV7-9 to TRBJ1-5, with 8 bases identical to TRBD1. CDR3 length: 19 amino acids. V lost 2 bases, J lost 1 base, and 13 bases stayed unmatched. Germline CDR1 and CDR2: SEHNR and FQNEAQ (reference sequence).

The CDR3 here is CASSQNRVAGQEKLFF. DNA for the CDR3: TGTGCCAGCAGCCAAAACCGGGTAGCGGGACAGGAAAAACTGTTTTTT. The chain joins TRBV7-9 to TRBJ1-4; TRBD1 matches at 7 bases. CDR3 length: 16 residues. CDR1 SEHNR and CDR2 FQNEAQ come from the germline V gene (reference sequence). V gave up 5 bases and J gave up 8 bases; unmatched junction bases: 14.

The CDR3 reads CASSSGLAGGTDTQYF. CDR3 coding DNA: TGCGCCAGCAGCTCGGGACTAGCGGGGGGCACAGATACGCAGTATTTT. J is TRBJ2-3 and V is TRBV5-1; 14 nucleotides match TRBD2. Germline V gene data show CDR1 as SGHRS and CDR2 as YFSETQ. Unmatched junction bases numbered 1, after V lost 3 bases and J lost 1 base. This CDR3 contains 16 residues.

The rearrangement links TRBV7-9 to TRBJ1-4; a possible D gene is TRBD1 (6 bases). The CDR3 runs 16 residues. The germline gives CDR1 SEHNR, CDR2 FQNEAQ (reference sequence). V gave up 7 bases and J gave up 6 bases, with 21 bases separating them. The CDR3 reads CASTGRERWTDEKLFF. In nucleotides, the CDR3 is TGTGCCAGCACCGGCAGGGAGCGGTGGACAGATGAAAAACTGTTTTTT.